The 14 T cell receptor beta chains below all came from one sample that was sequenced in a study of OX40 agonist ivuxolimab in advanced cancers. Libraries were prepared by immunoSEQ multiplex PCR; TCRdb keeps only in-frame clonotypes and omits some of them. The sample shows tens of thousands of clones, just under 85% of them seen only once. Source: CD4+ or CD8+ T cells sorted from blood, taken in a trial of the OX40 agonist ivuxolimab. The receptor source for this set is an adult with an advanced solid tumor such as melanoma, head and neck, liver or kidney cancer.

The chain uses TRBV30 and TRBJ2-5, with 13 bases fitting TRBD2. Germline loops: CDR1 GTSNPN, CDR2 SVGIG (reference sequence). CDR3 length equals 16 residues. The junction had 4 bases not matched to a gene; V was cut back by 0 bases and J by 3 bases. CDR3 nucleotides: TGTGCCTGGAGTGTACCGGGGACTAGCGGGAAAGAGACCCAGTACTTC. It is translated as CAWSVPGTSGKETQYF.

This CDR3 is CASSQEYRGAPNTGELFF. CDR3 sequence (DNA): TGCGCCAGCAGCCAAGAGTACAGGGGGGCTCCGAACACCGGGGAGCTGTTTTTT. The chain combines TRBV4-1 with TRBJ2-2, with 8 bases fitting TRBD1. Germline-derived CDR1 and CDR2 are MGHRA and YSYEKL. V shed 0 bases, J shed 0 bases, and the junction held 6 bases outside the gene matches. CDR3 length equals 18 residues.

J is TRBJ1-2 and V is TRBV7-2, with a tentative D call TRBD1 (6 bases). There are 17 residues in the CDR3. V dropped 1 base and J dropped 2 bases, with 17 bases sitting between them. CDR1 and CDR2 from the germline V gene are SGHTA and FQGNSA. CDR3 residues: CASSLDLNTGKNYGYTF. For the CDR3, the DNA is TGTGCCAGCAGCTTAGATCTTAACACAGGGAAAAACTATGGCTACACCTTC.

The rearrangement joins TRBV6-6 to TRBJ1-2; 7 bases line up with TRBD1. There are 14 residues in the CDR3. Germline V gene data show CDR1 as MNHNY and CDR2 as SVGAGI (reference sequence). Germline trimming cut 2 bases from V and 7 bases from J; bases unmatched to any gene: 7. The CDR3 sequence: CASSYTDRDRGYTF. In DNA, the CDR3 is TGTGCCAGCAGTTACACAGACAGGGATCGTGGCTACACCTTC.

V and J are TRBV11-2 and TRBJ2-5; maybe TRBD2 (6 bases). Germline assignment: CDR1 SGHAT and CDR2 FQNNGV. V lost 4 bases and J 7 bases, leaving 10 bases between the germline ends. CDR3 length: 12 residues. CDR3: CASSYGRGTQYF. Written as DNA, the CDR3 is TGTGCCAGCAGCTATGGGCGGGGGACCCAGTACTTC. Full variable domain (missing parts from reference TRBV11-2 and TRBJ2-5): EAGVAQSPRYKIIEKRQSVAFWCNPISGHATLYWYQQILGQGPKLLIQFQNNGVVDDSQLPKDRFSAERLKGVDSTLKIQPAKLEDSAVYLCASSYGRGTQYFGPGTRLLVL.

This clone was seen only once. The rearrangement links TRBV14 to TRBJ2-7, with 10 bases aligning to TRBD2. The CDR3 loop spans 15 amino acids. Germline V CDR1 and CDR2: SGHDN, FVKESK. V was pared by 0 bases and J by 5 bases, with 4 bases of the junction left unmatched. The CDR3: CASSQELAGVNEQYF. The CDR3 DNA sequence: TGTGCCAGCAGCCAAGAGCTAGCGGGGGTTAACGAGCAGTACTTC.

The gene calls are TRBV2 and TRBJ1-6; 7 nucleotides line up with TRBD1. From germline, CDR1 is SNHLY and CDR2 FYNNEI. V lost 7 bases to trimming and J lost 0 bases; unmatched junction nucleotides: 0. This CDR3 comprises 14 residues. The CDR3 nucleotides are TGTGCCAGCACAGGGGGCTCCTATAATTCACCCCTCCACTTT. Amino acids: CASTGGSYNSPLHF.

The chain recombines TRBV5-1 with TRBJ2-2; D not certain. The CDR3 sequence is 15 residues long. V was shortened by 0 bases and J by 4 bases, with 10 bases between the two germline ends. CDR1 and CDR2 from the germline V gene are SGHRS and YFSETQ. In DNA, the CDR3 is TGCGCCAGCAGCTTGGATGGCCTGAGCACCGGGGAGCTGTTTTTT. It is translated as CASSLDGLSTGELFF.

The J gene is TRBJ2-7, the V gene TRBV5-4; possibly TRBD1 or TRBD2 for D (5 bases each). V was pared by 4 bases and J by 1 base, with 18 bases between. This CDR3 is 16 amino acids long. In germline, CDR1 is SGHNT, CDR2 YYREEE (reference sequence). This chain's CDR3 is CASSRSERGTSYEQYF. As DNA, the CDR3 is TGTGCCAGCAGCCGTTCGGAGAGGGGAACATCCTACGAGCAGTACTTC.

The genes are TRBV10-1 and TRBJ1-5; TRBD1 agrees at 7 bases. This CDR3 spans 17 amino acids. V was pared by 4 bases and J by 3 bases, with 12 bases of the junction left unmatched. Germline assignment: CDR1 WNHNN and CDR2 SYGVQD (reference sequence). The CDR3 sequence is CASSVRFYRGDNQPQHF. In nucleotides, the CDR3 is TGCGCCAGCAGTGTTCGGTTCTACAGGGGTGACAATCAGCCCCAGCATTTT.

This clone was seen just once. CDR3 loop: CASSLDPNFYTEAFF. CDR3 DNA sequence: TGTGCCAGCAGCTTAGATCCGAACTTTTACACTGAAGCTTTCTTT. This chain uses TRBV7-9 with TRBJ1-1; D uncertain. V gave up 1 base and J gave up 3 bases, with 12 bases separating them. CDR1 SEHNR and CDR2 FQNEAQ come from the germline V gene (reference sequence). The CDR3 consists of 15 residues.

The rearrangement links TRBV19 to TRBJ2-7, with TRBD2 as a possible D gene (6 bases). Germline V gives CDR1 LNHDA, CDR2 SQIVND (reference sequence). Trimming took 5 bases from V and 7 from J, leaving 21 bases between them. The CDR3 has 15 amino acids. CDR3: CASSVRELGQKEQYF. CDR3 in DNA: TGTGCCAGTAGTGTGCGGGAATTAGGGCAGAAAGAGCAGTACTTC.

The chain carries TRBV9 and TRBJ2-2; a possible D gene is TRBD2 (6 bases). The CDR3 is made up of 17 amino acids. The V gene's germline CDR1 is SGDLS and CDR2 YYNGEE. Trimming pared 4 bases from V and 4 bases from J, leaving 20 bases between. The CDR3 loop reads CASSPQARLGITGELFF. The DNA of the CDR3 is TGTGCCAGCAGCCCCCAAGCGAGACTAGGAATCACCGGGGAGCTGTTTTTT.

This clone was observed a few times. The V and J genes are TRBV5-6 and TRBJ1-6; no definite D call. CDR1 SGHDT and CDR2 YYEEEE come from the germline V gene. The V and J ends lost 0 bases and 3 bases respectively, with 4 bases between them. This CDR3 contains 14 residues. CDR3 sequence (DNA): TGTGCCAGCAGCTTGGTTGGCTATAATTCACCCCTCCACTTT. Encoded protein: CASSLVGYNSPLHF. The entire variable domain, with the rest obtained from reference TRBV5-6 and TRBJ1-6, is as follows: DAGVTQSPTHLIKTRGQQVTLRCSPKSGHDTVSWYQQALGQGPQFIFQYYEEEERQRGNFPDRFSGHQFPNYSSELNVNALLLGDSALYLCASSLVGYNSPLHFGNGTRLTVT.